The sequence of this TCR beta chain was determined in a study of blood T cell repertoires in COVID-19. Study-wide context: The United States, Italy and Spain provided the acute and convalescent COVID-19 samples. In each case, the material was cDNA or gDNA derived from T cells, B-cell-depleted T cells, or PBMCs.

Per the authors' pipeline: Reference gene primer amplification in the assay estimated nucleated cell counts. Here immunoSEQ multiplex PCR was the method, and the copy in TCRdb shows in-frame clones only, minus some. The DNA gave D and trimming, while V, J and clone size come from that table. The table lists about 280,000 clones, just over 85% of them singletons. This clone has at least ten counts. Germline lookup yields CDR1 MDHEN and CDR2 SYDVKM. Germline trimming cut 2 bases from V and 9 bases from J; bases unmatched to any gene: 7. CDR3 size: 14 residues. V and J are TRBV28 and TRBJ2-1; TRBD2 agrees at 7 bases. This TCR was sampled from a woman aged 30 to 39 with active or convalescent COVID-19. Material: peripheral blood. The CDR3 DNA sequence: TGTGCCAGCAGTTTACTCCCGGGGGAGGGTGAGCAGTTCTTC. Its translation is CASSLLPGEGEQFF.